The 28 T cell receptor beta chains in this list originate from one sample, sequenced in a study of Tregs in tolerant kidney transplant recipients. The nonmyeloablative bone marrow transplants came from related graft donors, with transient mixed chimerism. TCRdb's table, derived via immunoSEQ multiplex PCR, lists solely in-frame clones and lacks some. Recorded for this sample: approximately 24,000 clones. Sequencing used CD4+ T cells from blood (PBMCs), obtained 6 months after the transplant. These receptors were taken from a human patient who received a combined kidney and bone marrow transplant. A subset of T cells may come from the graft donor.

As to this clone: The read finishes 3 residues shy of the CDR3 end, and the germline J gene is used to complete it. This sequence joins TRBV7-2 and TRBJ2-7, with a tentative D call TRBD2 (5 bases). The CDR3 loop spans 15 amino acids. Germline loops: CDR1 SGHTA, CDR2 FQGNSA. V was cut by 1 base and J by 5 bases, with 15 bases left in between. Partial CDR3 DNA: TGTGCCAGCAGCTTAGTGAGGGCCTCAAGGGACGAG. Its protein is CASSLVRASRDE. The CDR3 as a whole reads CASSLVRASRDEQYF.

Turning to this clone: From the germline J gene comes the end of the CDR3, since the read stops 3 residues before it. The chain joins TRBV19 to TRBJ1-1; D gene ambiguous. The CDR3 extends over 11 amino acids. Trimming removed 4 bases at V and 5 bases at J, with 5 bases between. Germline-derived CDR1 and CDR2 are LNHDA and SQIVND (reference sequence). The CDR3 reads CASSKRTEAFF. The DNA read from the CDR3 is TGTGCCAGTAGTAAAAGGACTGAA.

Concerning this clone itself: The observed sequence ends 3 residues before the CDR3 terminus, with the missing tail filled in from the germline J gene. The chain couples TRBV6-2 or TRBV6-3 to TRBJ2-5; tentatively, D is TRBD1 (5 bases). The V gene lost 7 bases and the J gene lost 5 bases, with 5 bases spanning the gap. Germline V gene lookup returns CDR1 MNHEY and CDR2 SVGEGT. CDR3 length: 10 amino acids. The sequenced part of the CDR3 DNA is TGTGCCAGCAACAGGGAGACC. Translating it yields CASNRET. The whole CDR3 region reads CASNRETQYF.

On this clone: The CDR3 end is not reached by the read, which stops 3 residues before it; the germline J gene fills it in. The rearrangement joins TRBV6-2 or TRBV6-3 to TRBJ1-1; TRBD1 might be the D (6 bases). The CDR3 contains 17 residues. V dropped 5 bases and J dropped 4 bases, with 23 bases sitting between them. The germline V gene has CDR1 MNHEY and CDR2 SVGEGT. The CDR3 bases that were read are TGTGCCAGCAGTCAACGTGTTCGGGGGGCTAGGGGCACTGAA. Translated: CASSQRVRGARGTE. In full, the CDR3 is CASSQRVRGARGTEAFF.

Notes on this clone: The read gets to within 3 residues of the CDR3 end, and the germline J gene fills in the rest. The chain combines TRBV29-1 with TRBJ1-6, with D maybe TRBD1 (6 bases). Looked up from germline, CDR1 is SQVTM and CDR2 is ANQGSEA. The V gene lost 7 bases and the J gene lost 10 bases, with 20 bases spanning the gap. The CDR3 totals 14 residues. The CDR3 sequence: CSATHRAKGSPLHF. CDR3 bases read: TGCAGCGCCACCCACAGGGCGAAAGGGTCACCC.

The CDR3 sequence is CASSFLEDRGPGELFF. CDR3 DNA, as far as it was read: TGCGCCAGCAGCTTCTTGGAGGACAGGGGGCCCGGGGAG. The chain employs TRBV5-1 and TRBJ2-2; TRBD1 matches at 11 bases. The CDR3 extends 3 residues past the end of the read, so its final part is completed from the germline J gene. Germline V gives CDR1 SGHRS, CDR2 YFSETQ. CDR3 length equals 16 residues. V lost 2 bases and J lost 6; bases outside the gene matches: 6.

The CDR3 sequence is CSASGTGVGYGYTF. Incomplete CDR3 DNA: TGCAGTGCTAGCGGTACAGGGGTTGGCTATGGC. The genes are TRBV20-1 and TRBJ1-2, with 7 bases fitting TRBD1. The DNA ends 3 residues before the CDR3 does, and the rest of the CDR3 is filled in from the germline J gene. Germline V gene data show CDR1 as DFQATT and CDR2 as SNEGSKA (reference sequence). The V and J ends lost 3 bases and 4 bases, in that order; junction bases with no gene match: 8. The CDR3 runs to 14 residues.

Of note for this clone: With the read ending 3 residues before the CDR3 end, the germline J gene is used to fill in that end. This chain connects TRBV19 to TRBJ1-3, with D maybe TRBD1 (6 bases). This CDR3 comprises 16 residues. Trimming removed 9 bases at V and 2 bases at J, with 20 bases between. Germline loops: CDR1 LNHDA, CDR2 SQIVND (reference sequence). CDR3 amino acids: CASIAQGGKAGNTIYF. The covered CDR3 bases are TGTGCCAGCATCGCACAGGGAGGGAAGGCTGGAAACACC. Combining the CDR3 with reference TRBV19 and TRBJ1-3 gives the whole variable domain DGGITQSPKYLFRKEGQNVTLSCEQNLNHDAMYWYRQDPGQGLRLIYYSQIVNDFQKGDIAEGYSVSREKKESFPLTVTSAQKNPTAFYLCASIAQGGKAGNTIYFGEGSWLTVV.

As for this clone: With the read ending 3 residues before the CDR3 end, the germline J gene is used to fill in that end. J is TRBJ2-3 and V is TRBV5-1, with a possible D match to TRBD1 (5 bases). The CDR3 totals 14 residues. Germline CDR1 reads SGHRS; CDR2 reads YFSETQ. V was pared by 4 bases and J by 4 bases, with 13 bases between. This chain's CDR3 is CASSKRGGADTQYF. CDR3 DNA (partial): TGCGCCAGCAGCAAAAGGGGTGGAGCAGATACG.

This clone is identified as medium-sized (0.01 to 0.1%) from frequency. The read terminates 3 residues ahead of where the CDR3 ends, so the germline J gene completes it. The chain has TRBV19 and TRBJ2-1; TRBD1 matches at 7 bases. Germline V gene data show CDR1 as LNHDA and CDR2 as SQIVND (reference sequence). The V gene end was trimmed by 1 base and the J gene end by 4 bases; junction bases not matched to a gene: 7. This CDR3 has 16 amino acids. Partial CDR3 DNA: TGTGCCAGTAGTATAGCGGGCAGGGGGTTGTACAATGAG. This gives the protein CASSIAGRGLYNE. The complete CDR3 protein is CASSIAGRGLYNEQFF.

Turning to this clone: The CDR3 end lies 3 residues beyond the end of the read and is filled in from the germline J gene. The chain employs TRBV19 and TRBJ1-6, with 8 nucleotides matching TRBD1. CDR3 length equals 15 residues. Germline V gene sequence: CDR1 LNHDA, CDR2 SQIVND (reference sequence). V lost 6 bases and J lost 5; bases outside the gene matches: 6. Partial CDR3 DNA: TGTGCCAGTAGGACGGACAGGGCCGATAATTCACCC. It specifies CASRTDRADNSP. The entire CDR3 sequence reads CASRTDRADNSPLHF.

Comments on this clone: With the read ending 3 residues before the CDR3 end, the germline J gene is used to fill in that end. The chain joins TRBV7-9 to TRBJ2-3; unclear D gene. The CDR3 is made up of 11 amino acids. V was pared by 5 bases and J by 6 bases, with 6 bases between. The germline CDR1 and CDR2 sequences are SEHNR and FQNEAQ (reference sequence). CDR3 bases read: TGTGCCAGCAGCCCCCTGGATACG. Its protein product is CASSPLDT. The whole CDR3 sequence is CASSPLDTQYF. Looking up the rest from reference TRBV7-9 and TRBJ2-3 gives the full variable domain: DTGVSQNPRHKITKRGQNVTFRCDPISEHNRLYWYRQTLGQGPEFLTYFQNEAQLEKSRLLSDRFSAERPKGSFSTLEIQRTEQGDSAMYLCASSPLDTQYFGPGTRLTVL.

CDR3 residues: CASIPPGTRITDTQYF. CDR3 DNA, as far as it was read: TGTGCCAGCATTCCCCCGGGGACACGGATCACAGATACG. V and J are TRBV7-8 and TRBJ2-3; weak D call: TRBD1 (6 bases). The read finishes 3 residues shy of the CDR3 end, and the germline J gene is used to complete it. This CDR3 region has 16 residues. The V and J ends lost 7 bases and 2 bases respectively, with 19 bases between them. Per germline, CDR1 SGHVS and CDR2 FQNEAQ.

As concerns this clone: Read data end 3 residues before the CDR3 end; the end is taken from the germline J gene. The rearrangement joins TRBV7-8 to TRBJ1-1, with a weak D call TRBD1 (6 bases). CDR1 is SGHVS, CDR2 FQNEAQ, per germline. This CDR3 comprises 14 residues. V was shortened by 3 bases and J by 3 bases, with 11 bases between the two germline ends. Partial CDR3 DNA: TGTGCCAGCAGCTTCGTGGGGGCTGACACTGAA. Translating it yields CASSFVGADTE. The whole CDR3 sequence is CASSFVGADTEAFF. Full variable domain (remainder filled in from reference TRBV7-8 and TRBJ1-1): GAGVSQSPRYKVAKRGQDVALRCDPISGHVSLFWYQQALGQGPEFLTYFQNEAQLDKSGLPSDRFFAERPEGSVSTLKIQRTQQEDSAVYLCASSFVGADTEAFFGQGTRLTVV.

Notes on this clone: The CDR3 is cut off 3 residues early in the read; its end comes from the germline J gene. The chain recombines TRBV2 with TRBJ2-1; TRBD2 matches at 8 bases. This CDR3 has 16 residues. The V gene end was trimmed by 4 bases and the J gene end by 1 base; junction bases not matched to a gene: 6. CDR1 and CDR2 (germline): SNHLY, FYNNEI. The CDR3 loop reads CASSVRGGPSYNEQFF. The part of the CDR3 DNA that was read is TGTGCCAGCAGTGTCCGCGGGGGGCCATCCTACAATGAG.

Worth noting for this clone: The CDR3 end is not reached by the read, which stops 3 residues before it; the germline J gene fills it in. The chain couples TRBV2 to TRBJ1-2, with TRBD1 as a possible D gene (5 bases). This CDR3 is built from 12 residues. CDR1 is SNHLY and CDR2 is FYNNEI in the germline V gene. Deletions cut 6 bases from V and 3 bases from J, with 8 bases between. The sequenced part of the CDR3 DNA is TGTGCCAGCAGGGGGCAGCACTATGGC. It codes for CASRGQHYG. The entire CDR3 sequence reads CASRGQHYGYTF.

In regard to this clone: The read finishes 3 residues shy of the CDR3 end, and the germline J gene is used to complete it. J is TRBJ2-2 and V is TRBV4-1, with 10 bases identical to TRBD1. This CDR3 contains 17 residues. Germline CDR1 is MGHRA and CDR2 is YSYEKL. With V trimmed by 4 bases and J by 5 bases, 10 bases remained unmatched. This chain's CDR3 is CASSRSPDRGLTGELFF. The CDR3 DNA, read in part, is TGCGCCAGCAGCCGCTCCCCCGACAGGGGGCTGACCGGGGAG.

Turning to this clone: Read sequence stops 3 residues before the CDR3 end, and the germline J gene provides the missing end. The gene calls are TRBV20-1 and TRBJ1-2; D call uncertain. Germline CDR1 and CDR2: DFQATT and SNEGSKA (reference sequence). CDR3 length equals 12 residues. The CDR3 bases that were read are TGCAGTGCTAGTGGGCCCAGTTCCAGC. Translated: CSASGPSSS. The entire CDR3 protein is CSASGPSSSYTF.

Comment on this clone: The read ends 3 residues shy of where the CDR3 ends; the end is completed using the germline J gene. The chain employs TRBV7-2 and TRBJ2-1; the D gene is possibly TRBD2 (6 bases). This CDR3 is 15 amino acids long. The V gene lost 1 base and the J gene lost 4 bases, with 11 bases spanning the gap. From germline, CDR1 is SGHTA and CDR2 FQGNSA. The CDR3 bases that were read are TGTGCCAGCAGCTTAGGGTCGGGGGTTTACAATGAG. This sequence encodes CASSLGSGVYNE. The CDR3 in full is CASSLGSGVYNEQFF. The variable domain in full, completed from reference TRBV7-2 and TRBJ2-1, reads GAGVSQSPSNKVTEKGKDVELRCDPISGHTALYWYRQSLGQGLEFLIYFQGNSAPDKSGLPSDRFSAERTGGSVSTLTIQRTQQEDSAVYLCASSLGSGVYNEQFFGPGTRLTVL.

Concerning this clone itself: The read comes to an end 3 residues before the CDR3 does, leaving the germline J gene to fill in the end. The gene calls are TRBV20-1 and TRBJ2-3; 10 nucleotides line up with TRBD2. This CDR3 region has 17 residues. V shed 1 base and J 2 bases; nucleotides not matched to a gene: 9. Germline values: CDR1 DFQATT, CDR2 SNEGSKA (reference sequence). CDR3 DNA, as far as it was read: TGCAGTGCTAGAGGTTCGCGGCTAGCGGGGGACACAGATACG. Protein: CSARGSRLAGDTDT. The whole CDR3 sequence reads CSARGSRLAGDTDTQYF.

CDR3: CASSLDSVINEQFF. The CDR3 bases that were read are TGTGCCAGCAGCTTAGACTCCGTTATCAATGAG. The chain recombines TRBV11-3 with TRBJ2-1; D unresolved. The read stops 3 residues short of the end of the CDR3; the missing end is completed from the germline J gene. Germline assignment: CDR1 SGHNT and CDR2 YENEEA. V shed 0 bases and J shed 6 bases, with 9 bases lying between them. The CDR3 spans 14 residues.

Regarding this clone: The read halts 3 residues ahead of the CDR3 end, with the missing end drawn from the germline J gene. The V call is TRBV5-5, the J call TRBJ2-7; possibly TRBD1 for D (6 bases). This CDR3 region has 15 residues. V lost 4 bases and J 3 bases, leaving 17 bases between the germline ends. Germline CDR1 SGHKS, CDR2 YYEKEE (reference sequence). The part of the CDR3 DNA that was read is TGTGCCAGCAGCCCCGCCGGGACAACCATCTACGAG. It is translated as CASSPAGTTIYE. The entire CDR3 reads CASSPAGTTIYEQYF. The full variable domain, with the rest looked up from reference TRBV5-5 and TRBJ2-7, is DAGVTQSPTHLIKTRGQQVTLRCSPISGHKSVSWYQQVLGQGPQFIFQYYEKEERGRGNFPDRFSARQFPNYSSELNVNALLLGDSALYLCASSPAGTTIYEQYFGPGTRLTVT.

As to this clone: With the read ending 3 residues before the CDR3 end, the germline J gene is used to fill in that end. This chain connects TRBV30 to TRBJ2-7; TRBD1 matches 7 bases. This CDR3 is built from 13 residues. CDR1 is GTSNPN and CDR2 is SVGIG in the germline V gene (reference sequence). Trimming at V came to 0 bases and at J to 3 bases, leaving 2 bases not matched to a gene. The CDR3 sequence: CAWSVRQGYEQYF. The DNA read from the CDR3 is TGTGCCTGGAGTGTAAGACAGGGCTACGAG.

Of note for this clone: The read gets to within 3 residues of the CDR3 end, and the germline J gene fills in the rest. The chain is built from TRBV20-1 and TRBJ1-4, with TRBD1 as a possible D gene (5 bases). Between the trimmed V and J ends, which lost 5 bases and 10 bases, there was a span of 17 bases. This CDR3 is 13 amino acids long. Germline-derived CDR1 and CDR2 are DFQATT and SNEGSKA (reference sequence). CDR3 DNA (partial): TGCAGTGCTCCGGGGGGAGGAACGGGAAAA. Its protein is CSAPGGGTGK. The whole CDR3 sequence is CSAPGGGTGKLFF.

Notes on this clone: The read ends 3 residues shy of where the CDR3 ends; the end is completed using the germline J gene. V usage is TRBV7-9 and J usage is TRBJ1-3; 10 bases are shared with TRBD1. V lost 4 bases, J lost 4 bases, and 4 bases stayed unmatched. Germline V gives CDR1 SEHNR, CDR2 FQNEAQ (reference sequence). CDR3 length: 15 residues. This chain's CDR3 is CASSSSGQGGNTIYF. The covered CDR3 bases are TGTGCCAGCAGCTCATCGGGACAGGGGGGAAACACC.

Concerning this clone: The read halts 3 residues ahead of the CDR3 end, with the missing end drawn from the germline J gene. The chain joins TRBV19 to TRBJ2-7, with D possibly matching TRBD1 (5 bases). Germline loops: CDR1 LNHDA, CDR2 SQIVND (reference sequence). V was shortened by 1 base and J by 6 bases, with 13 bases between the two germline ends. The CDR3 spans 14 residues. The CDR3 is CASSIAGRSAEQYF. The part of the CDR3 DNA that was read is TGTGCCAGTAGTATAGCAGGGCGATCCGCCGAG.

To note about this clone: The observed sequence ends 3 residues before the CDR3 terminus, with the missing tail filled in from the germline J gene. The chain couples TRBV7-2 to TRBJ1-5; D ambiguous. Trimming stripped 2 bases from V and 4 bases from J, with 9 bases between. The germline gives CDR1 SGHTA, CDR2 FQGNSA. CDR3 length: 14 amino acids. CDR3 DNA, as far as it was read: TGTGCCAGCAGCTTACGAGACACTAATCAGCCC. Amino acids: CASSLRDTNQP. In full, the CDR3 is CASSLRDTNQPQHF.

In the case of this clone: The read ends 3 residues early relative to the CDR3; the germline J gene fills the gap. The chain carries TRBV6-1 and TRBJ2-7; 7 bases are shared with TRBD1. Per the germline V gene, CDR1 is MNHNS and CDR2 is SASEGT. V was clipped by 3 bases and J by 4 bases; unmatched bases: 6. The CDR3 has 14 residues. The CDR3 loop is CASSDADRPYEQYF. The sequenced part of the CDR3 DNA is TGTGCCAGCAGTGACGCGGACAGGCCTTACGAG.